Described below is a single T cell receptor beta chain sequence and its context. Its binding antigen is unknown. Base-call qualities are not available, and no considerably larger clone is one nucleotide away. For sequencing of the TCRbeta CDR3 region, genomic DNA was extracted from the sorted cells. The immunoSEQ Assay was used for sequencing of TCRbeta CDR3 regions. As stored in TCRdb, this immuneACCESS dataset retains in-frame rearrangements with V and J assigned. A fraction of the clones does not appear; measured against another copy, unresolved V genes explain less than half of the discrepancy, and the remainder lacks a known reason. This sample is represented by 55,000 to 80,000 clones; approximately 90% of them were singletons. Approximately 1.3% of the sample lies in the top ten. The trial excluded patients who had a history of autoimmune disease or were on systemic immunosuppression. Peripheral blood for TCR sequencing was collected from all dose cohorts at baseline, on cycle 4 day 1, and on cycle 7 day 1. Samples were obtained from an open-label, multicenter, first-in-human phase I dose-escalation trial of ivuxolimab. Adults with locally advanced or metastatic melanoma, renal cell carcinoma, hepatocellular carcinoma or head and neck squamous cell carcinoma were enrolled in the trial. Before TCR sequencing, CD4+ and CD8+ T cells were separately sorted from peripheral blood.

This sample is drawn from a study of OX40 agonist ivuxolimab in advanced cancers. About the study as a whole: Ivuxolimab, which targeted the costimulatory receptor OX40 (CD134), was an agonistic, fully human IgG2 monoclonal antibody. Intravenous ivuxolimab was administered to patients every 2 weeks at six dose levels: 0.01, 0.1, 0.3, 1.5, 3 and 10 mg/kg. Among the approximately 50 dose-escalation patients, around 19 had hepatocellular carcinoma, roughly 15 melanoma, 9 renal cell carcinoma and 9 head and neck cancer. In the dose-escalation cohort, roughly 80% of patients were male, and the mean age was around 60 years, with a range of roughly 20 to 79. Patients were allowed to have had prior anti-PD-1, anti-PD-L1 or anti-CTLA-4 therapy, and approximately 40% of the dose-escalation patients had been treated with checkpoint inhibitors. Partial responses occurred in three dose-escalation patients: two with cutaneous melanoma and one with hepatocellular carcinoma. The point of sequencing TCRbeta in the periphery was to test whether ivuxolimab changed TCR sequence diversity and drove clonal T-cell expansion. The paper reports the monotherapy dose-escalation portion (N ≈ 50 patients) of the phase I ivuxolimab trial. Summary of the overall study and its limitations: After ivuxolimab, more expanded clones were found on average in CD8+ T cells than in CD4+ T cells. Clonal expansion of both CD4+ and CD8+ blood T cells was observed from baseline to week 6 at doses 0.1 to 3.0 mg/kg. Low levels of normalized T-cell clonal expansion were also seen in some patients who did not respond. The antigen specificity of the clonally expanded peripheral T cells was not determined. In the 0.1-3.0 mg/kg groups, partial responders had among the lowest normalized peripheral clonal expansion, particularly in CD8+ T cells.

Specimen: CD4+ or CD8+ T cells sorted from blood, collected in a trial of the OX40 agonist ivuxolimab. The sequence was obtained from an adult with an advanced solid tumor such as melanoma, head and neck, liver or kidney cancer.

The CDR3 sequence is CASRHGSSGANVLTF. The DNA sequence is given as TGTGCCAGCAGACACGGCAGCTCTGGGGCCAACGTCCTGACTTTC. The V and J genes are TRBV28 and TRBJ2-6; no D gene call is confident. The junction shows trimming of 6 bases on V and 0 bases on J, plus 9 bases between the germline ends. The CDR3 covers 15 residues, taking in both the cysteine and the phenylalanine. Only the CDR3 DNA is retained, 45 bases long and in frame from the first base. In the germline V gene, CDR1 corresponds to MDHEN and CDR2 to SYDVKM.